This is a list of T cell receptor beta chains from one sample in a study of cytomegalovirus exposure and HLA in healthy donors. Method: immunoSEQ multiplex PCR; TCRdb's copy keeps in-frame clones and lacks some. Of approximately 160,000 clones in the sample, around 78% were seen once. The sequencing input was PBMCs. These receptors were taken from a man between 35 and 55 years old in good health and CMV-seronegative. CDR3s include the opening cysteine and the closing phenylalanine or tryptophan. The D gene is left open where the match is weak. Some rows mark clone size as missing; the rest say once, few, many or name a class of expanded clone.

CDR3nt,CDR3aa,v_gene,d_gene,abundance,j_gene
TGTGCCAGCAGCTTAAGGGCGGGGAACACCGGGGAGCTGTTTTTT,CASSLRAGNTGELFF,TRBV7-3,-,-,TRBJ2-2
TGTGCCAGCAGCTTAGATTCGAGTTATGGCTACACCTTC,CASSLDSSYGYTF,TRBV7-9,-,-,TRBJ1-2
TGTGCCAGTAGCAAACCGGGACAGGGGATTACAGATACGCAGTATTTT,CASSKPGQGITDTQYF,TRBV19,TRBD1,-,TRBJ2-3
TGTGCCATCAGTGAGTCGAGAAACTTAGAAGCTTTCTTT,CAISESRNLEAFF,TRBV10-3,-,few,TRBJ1-1
TGCGCCAGCAGCCAAGAGGCGGGAGGGGAGCAGTTCTTC,CASSQEAGGEQFF,TRBV4-1,TRBD2,few,TRBJ2-1
TGCGCCAGCAGGACAGGGGGAACGGACACTGAAGCTTTCTTT,CASRTGGTDTEAFF,TRBV10-1,TRBD1,once,TRBJ1-1
TGTGCCAGCAATGAGGGCAGCTGGGATCAGCCCCAGCATTTT,CASNEGSWDQPQHF,TRBV9,-,few,TRBJ1-5
TGTGCCAGTAGTATGGGTCAGACTATCAATCAGCCCCAGCATTTT,CASSMGQTINQPQHF,TRBV19,-,few,TRBJ1-5
TGCGCCAGCAGTCAATCGGGGCAGGCAACTAATGAAAAACTGTTTTTT,CASSQSGQATNEKLFF,TRBV23-1,-,-,TRBJ1-4
TGCGCCAGCAGCCGACAGGGTTACGATGAGCAGTTCTTC,CASSRQGYDEQFF,TRBV5-1,TRBD1,-,TRBJ2-1